This TCR beta chain was observed in a study of technical replicates of blood from a handful of donors. The CDR3 runs to 15 residues. V shed 5 bases, J shed 5 bases, and the junction held 5 bases outside the gene matches. In germline, CDR1 is MDHEN, CDR2 SYDVKM. Sequenced by immunoSEQ multiplex PCR; TCRdb stores in-frame clones only, minus some. The sample lists some 80,000 clones; approximately 97% were seen once. The sequence was obtained from a human donor in good health. The sequenced material came from T cells isolated from PBMCs. The chain combines TRBV28 with TRBJ2-1, with 11 bases aligning to TRBD2. The CDR3 is CASSLGLAGNNEQFF. The CDR3 DNA reads TGTGCCAGCAGTCTCGGACTAGCGGGTAACAATGAGCAGTTCTTC.